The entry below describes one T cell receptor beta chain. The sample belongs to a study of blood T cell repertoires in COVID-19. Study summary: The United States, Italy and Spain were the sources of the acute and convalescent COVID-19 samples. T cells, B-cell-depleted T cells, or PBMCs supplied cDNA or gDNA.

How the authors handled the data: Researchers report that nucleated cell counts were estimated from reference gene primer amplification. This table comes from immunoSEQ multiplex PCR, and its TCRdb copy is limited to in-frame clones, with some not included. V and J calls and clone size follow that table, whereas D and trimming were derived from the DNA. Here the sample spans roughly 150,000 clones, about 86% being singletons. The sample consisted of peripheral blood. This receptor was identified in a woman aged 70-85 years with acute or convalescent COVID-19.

CDR3 sequence reads: CATRTRGGPYNEQFF. In DNA, the CDR3 is TGCGCCACCCGAACAAGGGGGGGCCCCTACAATGAGCAGTTCTTC. V gene TRBV10-2 combines with J gene TRBJ2-1; tentatively, D is TRBD2 (7 bases). Deletions cut 10 bases from V and 2 bases from J, with 18 bases between. Germline CDR1 is WSHSY and CDR2 is SAAADI. The CDR3 is made up of 15 amino acids.